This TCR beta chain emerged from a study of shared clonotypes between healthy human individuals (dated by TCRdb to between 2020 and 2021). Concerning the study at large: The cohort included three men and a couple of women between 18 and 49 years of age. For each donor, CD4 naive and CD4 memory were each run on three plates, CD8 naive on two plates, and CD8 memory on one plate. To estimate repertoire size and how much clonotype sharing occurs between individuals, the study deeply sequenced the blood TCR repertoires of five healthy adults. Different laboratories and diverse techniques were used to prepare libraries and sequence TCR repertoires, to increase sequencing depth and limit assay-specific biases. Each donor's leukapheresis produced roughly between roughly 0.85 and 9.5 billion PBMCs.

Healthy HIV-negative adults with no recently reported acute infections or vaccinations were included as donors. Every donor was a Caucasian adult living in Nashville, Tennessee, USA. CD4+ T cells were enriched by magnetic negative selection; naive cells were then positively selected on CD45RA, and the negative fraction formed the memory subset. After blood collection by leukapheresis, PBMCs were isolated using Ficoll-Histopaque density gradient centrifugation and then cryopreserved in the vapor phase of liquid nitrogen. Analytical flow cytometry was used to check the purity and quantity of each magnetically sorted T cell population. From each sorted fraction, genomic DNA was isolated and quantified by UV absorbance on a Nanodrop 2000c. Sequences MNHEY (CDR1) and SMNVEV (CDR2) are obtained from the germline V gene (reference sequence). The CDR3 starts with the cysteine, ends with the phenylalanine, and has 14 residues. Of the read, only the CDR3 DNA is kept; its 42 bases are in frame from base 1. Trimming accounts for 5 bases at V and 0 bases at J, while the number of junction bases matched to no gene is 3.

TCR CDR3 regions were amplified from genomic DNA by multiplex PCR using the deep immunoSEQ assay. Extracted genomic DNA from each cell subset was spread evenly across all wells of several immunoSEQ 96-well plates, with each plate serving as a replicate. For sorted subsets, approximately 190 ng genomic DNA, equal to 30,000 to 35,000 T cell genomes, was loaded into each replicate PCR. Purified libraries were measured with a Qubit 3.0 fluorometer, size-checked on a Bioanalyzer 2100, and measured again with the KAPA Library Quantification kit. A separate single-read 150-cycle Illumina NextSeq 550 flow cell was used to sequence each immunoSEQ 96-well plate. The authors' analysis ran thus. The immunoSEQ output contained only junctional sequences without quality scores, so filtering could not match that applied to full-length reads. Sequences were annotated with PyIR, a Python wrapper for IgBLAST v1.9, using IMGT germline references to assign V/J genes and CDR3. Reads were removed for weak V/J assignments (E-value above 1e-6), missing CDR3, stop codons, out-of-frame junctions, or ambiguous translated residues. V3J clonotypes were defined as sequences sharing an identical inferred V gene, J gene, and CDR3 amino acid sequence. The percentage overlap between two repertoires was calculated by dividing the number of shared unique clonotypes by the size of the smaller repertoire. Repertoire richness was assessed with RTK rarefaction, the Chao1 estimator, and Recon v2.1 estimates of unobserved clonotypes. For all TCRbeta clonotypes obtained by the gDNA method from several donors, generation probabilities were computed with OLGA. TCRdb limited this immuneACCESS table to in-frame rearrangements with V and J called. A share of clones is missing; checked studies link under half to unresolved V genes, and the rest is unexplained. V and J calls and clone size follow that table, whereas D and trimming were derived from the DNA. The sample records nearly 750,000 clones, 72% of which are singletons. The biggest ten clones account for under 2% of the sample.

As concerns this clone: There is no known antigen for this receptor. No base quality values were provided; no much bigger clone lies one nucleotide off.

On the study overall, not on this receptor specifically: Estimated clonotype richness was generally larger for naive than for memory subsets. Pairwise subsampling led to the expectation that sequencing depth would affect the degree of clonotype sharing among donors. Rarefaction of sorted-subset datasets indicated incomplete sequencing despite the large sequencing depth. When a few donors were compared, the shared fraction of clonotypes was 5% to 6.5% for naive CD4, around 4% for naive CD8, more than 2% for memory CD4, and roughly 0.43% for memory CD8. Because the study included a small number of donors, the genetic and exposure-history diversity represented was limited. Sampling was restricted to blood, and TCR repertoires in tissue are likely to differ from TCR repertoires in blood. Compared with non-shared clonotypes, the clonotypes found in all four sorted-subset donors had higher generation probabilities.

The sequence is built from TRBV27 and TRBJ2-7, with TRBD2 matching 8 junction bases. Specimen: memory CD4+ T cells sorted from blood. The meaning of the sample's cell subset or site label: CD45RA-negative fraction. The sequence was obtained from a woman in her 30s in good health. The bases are TGTGCCAGCAGTCGGACTAGCCACTCCTACGAGCAGTACTTC. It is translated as CASSRTSHSYEQYF.